Listed here are 26 T cell receptor beta chains from one sample, sequenced in a study of CD8 T cells in Susac syndrome. When the RNA was reverse transcribed, random hexamers were used with an input of roughly 0.5 to 1 ug. One entry per CDR3 protein, called by TCRdb with MiXCR from the immunoSEQ multiplex PCR reads. Among about 80,000 distinct CDR3 sequences listed, around 94% were seen once. The source material was CD8+ T cells from PBMCs. The receptor set was obtained from a human donor in good health.

The V gene is TRBV7-9, the J gene TRBJ2-3; 8 bases align to TRBD1. Germline V lookup: CDR1 SEHNR, CDR2 FQNEAQ (reference sequence). Trimming cost V 5 bases and J 0 bases; bases outside gene matches: 4. The CDR3 covers 15 residues. The CDR3 spells CASSPRTGSTDTQYF. CDR3 DNA: TGTGCCAGCAGCCCGAGGACAGGGAGCACAGATACGCAGTATTTT.

The chain combines TRBV5-1 with TRBJ2-1, with 9 bases fitting TRBD1. After removal of 5 bases from V and 8 bases from J, the junction contained 8 bases not matched to a gene. The CDR3 is 14 residues long. From germline, CDR1 is SGHRS and CDR2 YFSETQ. CDR3 bases: TGCGCCAGCAGGTCGGGACAGGGACTCGATGAGCAGTTCTTC. Protein: CASRSGQGLDEQFF.

The V call is TRBV13, the J call TRBJ1-1; weak D call: TRBD1 (5 bases). Trimming stripped 7 bases from V and 3 bases from J, with 12 bases between. The V gene's germline CDR1 is PRHDT and CDR2 FYEKMQ (reference sequence). The CDR3 totals 13 residues. In DNA form, the CDR3 reads TGTGCCAGCACCTCTCGGGGGGACACTGAAGCTTTCTTT. Protein: CASTSRGDTEAFF.

The J gene is TRBJ2-1, the V gene TRBV7-6; TRBD2 matches 8 bases. The junction had 21 bases not matched to a gene; V was cut back by 5 bases and J by 3 bases. The CDR3 is 20 residues long. Germline V gene lookup returns CDR1 SGHVS and CDR2 FNYEAQ. As DNA, the CDR3 is TGTGCCAGCAGCGGGGGGGTTGGACTAGCCGGGTCCGTTAACTACAATGAGCAGTTCTTC. Translating gives CASSGGVGLAGSVNYNEQFF.

The chain employs TRBV20-1 and TRBJ2-7; maybe TRBD2 (5 bases). Germline loops: CDR1 DFQATT, CDR2 SNEGSKA (reference sequence). V was cut by 0 bases and J by 0 bases, with 12 bases left in between. CDR3 length equals 15 residues. This CDR3 reads CSARDDTLASYEQYV. As DNA, the CDR3 is TGCAGTGCTAGAGATGATACCCTAGCCTCCTACGAGCAGTACGTC.

The chain is built from TRBV19 and TRBJ1-5; no clear D. CDR3 length: 16 amino acids. The germline CDR1 and CDR2 sequences are LNHDA and SQIVND (reference sequence). The V end lost 3 bases, the J end lost 0 bases, and 12 bases lay between the germline ends. In nucleotides, the CDR3 is TGTGCCAGTAGTATTGTAAGCTCCTATAGCAATCAGCCCCAGCATTTT. Translating gives CASSIVSSYSNQPQHF.

This chain links TRBV7-9 with TRBJ2-5; D gene unclear. The CDR3 is 12 amino acids. CDR1 and CDR2 (germline): SEHNR, FQNEAQ (reference sequence). V dropped 4 bases and J dropped 5 bases, with 8 bases sitting between them. The CDR3 DNA follows: TGTGCCAGCAGCTCAAGGTTCGAGACCCAGTACTTC. Translating it yields CASSSRFETQYF.

This rearrangement joins TRBV6-5 to TRBJ1-5; 11 nucleotides line up with TRBD1. The length of the CDR3 is 15 residues. Germline CDR1 MNHEY, CDR2 SVGAGI. Losses at the gene ends were 6 bases for V and 7 bases for J; bases not matched to a gene: 8. Written as DNA, the CDR3 is TGTGCCAGCAGCTCCGGGACAGGGGGATGGCAGCCCCAGCATTTT. Its translation is CASSSGTGGWQPQHF.

J is TRBJ2-7 and V is TRBV5-1; D not certain. Germline assignment: CDR1 SGHRS and CDR2 YFSETQ. Trimming pared 7 bases from V and 7 bases from J, leaving 18 bases between. The CDR3 has 13 amino acids. The CDR3 protein is CASHEEPRAEQYV. In DNA form, the CDR3 reads TGCGCCAGCCACGAGGAACCACGGGCAGAGCAGTACGTC.

The chain employs TRBV9 and TRBJ2-3, with 8 bases matching TRBD2. V was pared by 0 bases and J by 3 bases, with 9 bases of the junction left unmatched. The V gene's germline CDR1 is SGDLS and CDR2 YYNGEE. This CDR3 comprises 17 residues. CDR3 coding DNA: TGTGCCAGCAGCGTAGGTCCAGCGGGAGCACTGACAGATACGCAGTATTTT. It codes for CASSVGPAGALTDTQYF.

This clonotype was picked up a small number of times. The rearrangement uses TRBV9 and TRBJ2-7; TRBD1 aligns across 8 bases. Germline lookup yields CDR1 SGDLS and CDR2 YYNGEE. The CDR3 runs 14 residues. The V and J ends lost 3 bases and 2 bases, in that order; junction bases with no gene match: 4. The CDR3 DNA reads as TGTGCCAGCAGCGCTGGGACAGGACCCTACGAGCAGTACTTC. Protein product: CASSAGTGPYEQYF.

The CDR3 sequence: CASSNRVWDYGYTF. The CDR3 region has the DNA TGTGCCAGCAGTAACAGGGTGTGGGACTATGGCTACACCTTC. The chain is built from TRBV27 and TRBJ1-2; D possibly corresponds to TRBD1 (6 bases). Trimming took off 5 bases at V and 3 bases at J, with 13 bases between the two ends. Germline V gene sequence: CDR1 MNHEY, CDR2 SMNVEV (reference sequence). The CDR3 runs to 14 residues.

The chain combines TRBV11-2 with TRBJ1-1, with unresolved D. This CDR3 is built from 16 residues. Germline V lookup: CDR1 SGHAT, CDR2 FQNNGV. Trimming took off 1 base at V and 0 bases at J, with 12 bases between the two ends. CDR3 nucleotide sequence: TGTGCCAGCAGCTTAGGCCCCGTAGGGCTGAACACTGAAGCTTTCTTT. It specifies CASSLGPVGLNTEAFF.

The rearrangement joins TRBV27 to TRBJ1-5; D may be TRBD1 (6 bases). V was shortened by 3 bases and J by 4 bases, with 7 bases between the two germline ends. From germline, CDR1 is MNHEY and CDR2 SMNVEV (reference sequence). This CDR3 contains 13 residues. CDR3 sequence reads: CASSLGANQPQHF. For the CDR3, the DNA is TGTGCCAGCAGTTTGGGGGCGAATCAGCCCCAGCATTTT.

This CDR3 reads CASSVQSSYNEQFF. The CDR3 coding sequence is TGTGCCAGCAGCGTACAGAGCTCCTACAATGAGCAGTTCTTC. The V gene is TRBV9, the J gene TRBJ2-1; D gene ambiguous. This CDR3 is 14 amino acids long. Trimming stripped 1 base from V and 0 bases from J, with 5 bases between. Germline assignment: CDR1 SGDLS and CDR2 YYNGEE.

This chain links TRBV7-9 with TRBJ2-7; D possibly matches TRBD1 or TRBD2 (5 bases each). Trimming removed 3 bases from V and 3 bases from J, with 12 bases in between. The germline V gene encodes CDR1 SEHNR and CDR2 FQNEAQ (reference sequence). This CDR3 has 14 residues. The CDR3 coding sequence is TGTGCCAGCAGCTTCCCGGGACCCAGCTACGAGCAGTACGTC. Protein sequence: CASSFPGPSYEQYV.

The count of this clonotype is one. The chain couples TRBV3-1 to TRBJ2-3; TRBD2 matches 7 bases. V dropped 4 bases and J dropped 0; count of bases not matched to a gene: 10. Germline V gene sequence: CDR1 LGHDT, CDR2 YNNKEL (reference sequence). CDR3 length: 17 residues. CDR3 nucleotides: TGTGCCAGCAGCCCCGTCCGACTAGCACAAAGCACAGATACGCAGTATTTT. Amino acids: CASSPVRLAQSTDTQYF.

The CDR3: CSAQRRPGQRGLAGPDLEQYV. In DNA, the CDR3 is TGCAGTGCCCAAAGGAGGCCGGGACAGAGGGGACTAGCGGGACCTGATCTCGAGCAGTACGTC. The chain uses TRBV20-1 and TRBJ2-7; 13 bases match TRBD2. Germline V gives CDR1 DFQATT, CDR2 SNEGSKA (reference sequence). The CDR3 runs to 21 residues. The V gene end was trimmed by 6 bases and the J gene end by 6 bases; junction bases not matched to a gene: 29.

This chain connects TRBV19 to TRBJ1-2, with TRBD1 matching over 7 bases. CDR3 size: 15 residues. From germline, CDR1 is LNHDA and CDR2 SQIVND (reference sequence). With V trimmed by 3 bases and J by 3 bases, 7 bases remained unmatched. In DNA, the CDR3 is TGTGCCAGTAGTATTAAGGGGGCACTTTACTATGGCTACACCTTC. Amino acid sequence: CASSIKGALYYGYTF.

The chain recombines TRBV6-5 with TRBJ1-5; D might be TRBD1 (5 bases). V gave up 0 bases and J gave up 2 bases, with 11 bases separating them. Germline assignment: CDR1 MNHEY and CDR2 SVGAGI. This CDR3 comprises 16 residues. CDR3 loop: CASSYSVDSCNQPQHF. The DNA of the CDR3 is TGTGCCAGCAGTTACTCGGTAGACAGTTGCAATCAGCCCCAGCATTTT.

The chain has TRBV5-4 and TRBJ2-1; 7 bases are shared with TRBD2. V lost 0 bases, J lost 10 bases, and 10 bases stayed unmatched. This CDR3 has 15 amino acids. From germline, CDR1 is SGHNT and CDR2 YYREEE (reference sequence). CDR3 nucleotide sequence: TGTGCCAGCAGCTTGGATGGGAGGGTTCAGGAAGAGCAGTTCTTC. Amino acids: CASSLDGRVQEEQFF.

The V call is TRBV5-4, the J call TRBJ1-1; possible D gene TRBD1, 5 bases. The CDR3 runs 12 residues. Germline CDR1 reads SGHNT; CDR2 reads YYREEE (reference sequence). V lost 3 bases to trimming and J lost 5 bases, with 8 bases between them. The chain's CDR3 is CASSYRGTEAFF. The CDR3 DNA is TGTGCCAGCAGCTACCGGGGGACTGAAGCTTTCTTT.

The chain carries TRBV10-3 and TRBJ2-1; D unclear. The V gene lost 0 bases and the J gene lost 3 bases, with 3 bases spanning the gap. This CDR3 comprises 13 residues. Germline loops: CDR1 ENHRY, CDR2 SYGVKD. CDR3 residues: CAISESDYNEQFF. CDR3 coding DNA: TGTGCCATCAGTGAGTCCGACTACAATGAGCAGTTCTTC.

The chain uses TRBV19 and TRBJ1-1, with D possibly being TRBD1 (5 bases). Trimming cost V 7 bases and J 0 bases, with 12 bases left between them. Germline V CDR1 and CDR2: LNHDA, SQIVND (reference sequence). The CDR3 spans 14 residues. Here the CDR3 DNA reads TGTGCCAGTACTTTGGGGCCCATGAACACTGAAGCTTTCTTT. Amino acid sequence: CASTLGPMNTEAFF.

The chain is built from TRBV27 and TRBJ2-1; 11 bases agree with TRBD2. The ends lost 3 bases at V and 3 bases at J; junction bases unmatched: 1. Germline CDR1 MNHEY, CDR2 SMNVEV (reference sequence). There are 15 residues in the CDR3. The CDR3 nucleotides read TGTGCCAGCAGTTTCGGGACTAGCGGCTACAATGAGCAGTTCTTC. It specifies CASSFGTSGYNEQFF.

J is TRBJ2-3 and V is TRBV6-6, with D hard to call. Germline V CDR1 and CDR2: MNHNY, SVGAGI (reference sequence). This CDR3 region has 13 residues. The V end lost 2 bases, the J end lost 0 bases, and 3 bases lay between the germline ends. CDR3 nucleotide sequence: TGTGCCAGCAGTTACGGGAGCACAGATACGCAGTATTTT. This translates into CASSYGSTDTQYF.